The sequence of this TCR beta chain was determined in a study of cytomegalovirus exposure and HLA in healthy donors. CDR1 is SQVTM and CDR2 is ANQGSEA in the germline V gene. Trimming removed 6 bases from V and 1 base from J, with 12 bases in between. The CDR3 extends over 13 amino acids. Primers for the PCR totalled 60 Vbeta and 13 Jbeta. Sequencing was performed with immunoSEQ multiplex PCR; in TCRdb, only in-frame clones are kept and a portion is missing. The table includes some 160,000 clones, around four fifths detected once. Points on this clone: Its antigen remains unknown.

Broader study findings: A later analysis found common viral pathogens apparently linked to several of the most significant clusters. Indistinguishable V segments, including TRBV6-2 and TRBV6-3, were excluded. CMV serostatus was the only immune exposure information that was available. In a later analysis, TCR association rates varied by HLA locus: DRB1 most, HLA-C fewest.

The sequencing input was PBMCs. This receptor was obtained from a boy aged 2 to 10 in good health and CMV-seronegative. The rearrangement links TRBV29-1 to TRBJ1-1; TRBD1 might be the D (5 bases). CDR3 amino acids: CSVSKGPNTEAFF. The CDR3 DNA sequence: TGCAGCGTATCTAAGGGGCCGAACACTGAAGCTTTCTTT.